These 15 T cell receptor beta chains were sequenced from one sample in a study of spatial heterogeneity in lung cancer. Time point defined: sample taken at primary tumor resection. Sequencing was performed on whole RNA extracted from tumor and nontumor lung tissue, or from frozen PBMC, and the material was left unsorted. TCRdb redid the calling of the 5' RACE reads with MiXCR, one entry per CDR3 protein. The sample includes around 63,000 distinct CDR3 sequences, 8.4% seen only once; the top ten take over 12%. The sample consisted of PBMCs, taken at surgery. The source of these receptors is a female donor with early-stage non-small cell lung cancer.

Within the sample, this clonotype is medium-sized. The chain's CDR3 is CASSFSPSSEQYV. CDR3 nucleotide sequence: TGTGCCAGCAGTTTTTCCCCATCCAGCGAGCAGTACGTC. V usage is TRBV12-3 or TRBV12-4 and J usage is TRBJ2-7, with unresolved D. V gave up 3 bases and J gave up 6 bases, with 12 bases separating them. This CDR3 comprises 13 residues.

This clonotype was counted many times. This chain uses TRBV3-1 with TRBJ1-2, with no clear D. Trimming left V 0 bases short and J 7 bases short, with 18 bases between. There are 16 residues in the CDR3. Germline V gene data show CDR1 as LGHDT and CDR2 as YNNKEL (reference sequence). Written as DNA, the CDR3 is TGTGCCAGCAGCCAAGATCGCGCAGGTGATCCTAGTGGCTACACCTTC. Protein sequence: CASSQDRAGDPSGYTF.

The CDR3 loop reads CASNGRPESNQPQHF. CDR3 coding DNA: TGTGCCAGTAATGGACGGCCGGAAAGCAATCAGCCCCAGCATTTT. The gene calls are TRBV19 and TRBJ1-5; no definite D call. V dropped 7 bases and J dropped 1 base, with 14 bases sitting between them. Germline V gives CDR1 LNHDA, CDR2 SQIVND (reference sequence). CDR3 length: 15 amino acids. Supplemented by reference TRBV19 and TRBJ1-5, the full variable domain reads DGGITQSPKYLFRKEGQNVTLSCEQNLNHDAMYWYRQDPGQGLRLIYYSQIVNDFQKGDIAEGYSVSREKKESFPLTVTSAQKNPTAFYLCASNGRPESNQPQHFGDGTRLSIL.

The chain links TRBV7-2 to TRBJ2-5; tentative D call: TRBD1 (6 bases). V was cut by 3 bases and J by 7 bases, with 12 bases left in between. Germline CDR1 reads SGHTA; CDR2 reads FQGNSA. The CDR3 covers 13 residues. CDR3 loop: CASSLDEGGTQYF. As DNA, the CDR3 is TGTGCCAGCAGCTTGGACGAAGGGGGGACCCAGTACTTC.

This clonotype came up many times. The CDR3 region has the DNA TGTGCCAGCAGCCAAACAGGGGGCTATGGCTACACCTTC. Amino acid sequence: CASSQTGGYGYTF. The chain recombines TRBV3-1 with TRBJ1-2; 8 nucleotides line up with TRBD1. The germline CDR1 and CDR2 sequences are LGHDT and YNNKEL (reference sequence). This CDR3 contains 13 residues. Unmatched junction bases numbered 0, after V lost 2 bases and J lost 4 bases. The variable domain in full, completed from reference TRBV3-1 and TRBJ1-2, reads DTAVSQTPKYLVTQMGNDKSIKCEQNLGHDTMYWYKQDSKKFLKIMFSYNNKELIINETVPNRFSPKSPDKAHLNLHINSLELGDSAVYFCASSQTGGYGYTFGSGTRLTVV.

This clonotype was counted a few times. This chain joins TRBV5-1 and TRBJ2-5, with D unclear. Looked up from germline, CDR1 is SGHRS and CDR2 is YFSETQ. The germline V and J ends were trimmed by 0 bases and 2 bases, with 14 bases remaining between them. This CDR3 contains 16 residues. CDR3 region: CASSLELSEDQETQYF. The CDR3 DNA reads as TGCGCCAGCAGCTTGGAATTGTCCGAGGATCAAGAGACCCAGTACTTC.

This clonotype was detected a few times. V usage is TRBV18 and J usage is TRBJ2-5; D perhaps matches TRBD2 (6 bases). The V end was cut by 0 bases, the J end by 5 bases, with 10 bases between. CDR1 and CDR2 from the germline V gene are KGHSH and LQKENI. The CDR3 extends over 14 amino acids. CDR3 sequence (DNA): TGTGCCAGCTCACCACCGTTAGGAGGGGAGACCCAGTACTTC. Its translation: CASSPPLGGETQYF.

This clonotype was observed a few times. The CDR3 is CATSRGQGAQYV. DNA for the CDR3: TGTGCCACCTCCAGGGGGCAGGGTGCGCAGTACGTC. V usage is TRBV15 and J usage is TRBJ2-7; 8 bases align to TRBD1. This CDR3 has 12 residues. The V segment lost 8 bases and the J segment 9 bases; nucleotides outside the gene matches: 9. Germline V gene lookup returns CDR1 LNHNV and CDR2 YYDKDF (reference sequence).

The rearrangement uses TRBV9 and TRBJ2-7, with a weak D call TRBD2 (5 bases). Trimming pared 1 base from V and 6 bases from J, leaving 17 bases between. Germline CDR1 is SGDLS and CDR2 is YYNGEE. This CDR3 comprises 15 residues. CDR3 DNA sequence: TGTGCCAGCAGCGTATTAGGAGGAAGCCATTCCGAGCAGTACTTC. This translates into CASSVLGGSHSEQYF.

The sample holds many counts of this clonotype. This chain connects TRBV28 to TRBJ1-1; D unclear. Germline CDR1 reads MDHEN; CDR2 reads SYDVKM. The CDR3 extends over 13 amino acids. V was clipped by 3 bases and J by 1 base, with 6 bases between them. CDR3 sequence reads: CASSFDGNTEAFF. CDR3 nucleotide sequence: TGTGCCAGCAGTTTTGACGGGAACACTGAAGCTTTCTTT.

The chain combines TRBV2 with TRBJ2-2; tentatively, D is TRBD1 (6 bases). The CDR3 extends over 16 amino acids. V was trimmed by 5 bases and J by 0 bases, leaving 13 bases between them. Germline V gene sequence: CDR1 SNHLY, CDR2 FYNNEI. CDR3 in amino acids: CASSLAGVPNTGELFF. CDR3 sequence (DNA): TGTGCCAGCAGTCTCGCAGGGGTCCCGAACACCGGGGAGCTGTTTTTT.

V and J are TRBV7-9 and TRBJ2-2; 11 bases align to TRBD2. The junction had 15 bases not matched to a gene; V was cut back by 5 bases and J by 4 bases. Germline V gene sequence: CDR1 SEHNR, CDR2 FQNEAQ (reference sequence). CDR3 size: 19 residues. CDR3 amino acids: CASSAPPFSGRAGTGELFF. The CDR3 region has the DNA TGTGCCAGCAGCGCACCGCCGTTTAGCGGGAGGGCCGGCACCGGGGAGCTGTTTTTT.

The chain uses TRBV28 and TRBJ2-5, with TRBD2 matching 8 bases. Germline loops: CDR1 MDHEN, CDR2 SYDVKM. V shed 0 bases and J 5 bases; nucleotides not matched to a gene: 8. The CDR3 is 16 amino acids. The CDR3 spells CASSLWADGGRETQYF. DNA of the CDR3: TGTGCCAGCAGTTTATGGGCGGACGGCGGGAGGGAGACCCAGTACTTC.

This clonotype was observed at least ten times. This sequence joins TRBV28 and TRBJ2-7, with 7 bases identical to TRBD1. The ends lost 3 bases at V and 6 bases at J; junction bases unmatched: 2. Germline CDR1 and CDR2: MDHEN and SYDVKM. This CDR3 contains 12 residues. This CDR3 reads CASSLGTAEQYF. The CDR3 DNA reads as TGTGCCAGCAGTTTGGGGACAGCCGAGCAGTACTTC.

This clonotype was detected many times. V is TRBV12-3 or TRBV12-4 and J is TRBJ2-5; TRBD2 matches at 10 bases. The CDR3 has 14 amino acids. With 4 bases clipped from V and 5 bases from J, the junction kept 4 bases outside the gene matches. CDR3 region: CASSYSGGRETQYF. The CDR3 coding sequence is TGTGCCAGCAGTTATAGCGGGGGGCGGGAGACCCAGTACTTC.